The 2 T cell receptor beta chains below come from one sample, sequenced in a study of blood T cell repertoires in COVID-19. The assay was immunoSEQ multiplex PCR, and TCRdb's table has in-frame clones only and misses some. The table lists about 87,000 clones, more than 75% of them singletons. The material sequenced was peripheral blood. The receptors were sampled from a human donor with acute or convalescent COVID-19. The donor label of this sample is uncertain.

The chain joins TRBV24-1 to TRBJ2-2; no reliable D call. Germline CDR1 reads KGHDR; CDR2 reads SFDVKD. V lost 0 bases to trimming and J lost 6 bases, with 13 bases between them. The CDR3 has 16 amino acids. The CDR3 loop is CATSDLGQVYPGELFF. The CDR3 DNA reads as TGTGCCACCAGTGATTTGGGGCAGGTTTACCCCGGGGAGCTGTTTTTT.

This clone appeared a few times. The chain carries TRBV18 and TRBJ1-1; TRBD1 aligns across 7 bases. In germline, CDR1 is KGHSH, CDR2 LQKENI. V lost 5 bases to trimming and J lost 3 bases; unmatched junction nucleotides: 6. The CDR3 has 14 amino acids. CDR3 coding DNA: TGTGCCAGCTCATTTCAGGGGGAGGACACTGAAGCTTTCTTT. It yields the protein CASSFQGEDTEAFF.